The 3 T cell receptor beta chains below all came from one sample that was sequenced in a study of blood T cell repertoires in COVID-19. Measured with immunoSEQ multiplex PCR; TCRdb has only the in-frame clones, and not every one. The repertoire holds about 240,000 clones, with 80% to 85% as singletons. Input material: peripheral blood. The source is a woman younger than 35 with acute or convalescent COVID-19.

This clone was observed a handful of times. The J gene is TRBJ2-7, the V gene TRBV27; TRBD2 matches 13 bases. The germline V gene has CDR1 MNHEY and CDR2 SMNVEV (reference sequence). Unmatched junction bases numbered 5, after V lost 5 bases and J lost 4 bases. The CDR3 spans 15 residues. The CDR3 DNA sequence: TGTGCCAGCAGTCCGAGGACTAGCGGGAGTTACGAGCAGTACTTC. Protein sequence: CASSPRTSGSYEQYF.

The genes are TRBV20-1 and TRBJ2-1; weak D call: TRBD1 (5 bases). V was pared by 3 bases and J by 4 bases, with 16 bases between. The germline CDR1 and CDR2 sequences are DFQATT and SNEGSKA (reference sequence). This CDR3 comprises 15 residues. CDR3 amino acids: CSASGAAIVYNEQFF. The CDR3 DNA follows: TGCAGTGCTAGTGGGGCAGCAATTGTGTACAATGAGCAGTTCTTC.

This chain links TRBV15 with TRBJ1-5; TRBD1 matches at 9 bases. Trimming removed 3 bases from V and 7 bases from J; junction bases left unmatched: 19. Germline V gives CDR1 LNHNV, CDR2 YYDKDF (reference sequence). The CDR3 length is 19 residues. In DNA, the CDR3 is TGTGCCACCAGCAGCACCGCTTACCAAAAGGGACAGGGAAGGCAGCCCCAGCATTTT. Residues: CATSSTAYQKGQGRQPQHF.